One sample yielded the 15 T cell receptor beta chains listed below, sequenced in a study of CD8 T cells in ankylosing spondylitis. General observations from the study: Characteristic, it appeared, of ankylosing spondylitis blood was a TCR beta motif of several highly homologous variants.

Which antigens these TCRs recognize remains unknown. TCRdb recomputed calls from the 5' RACE reads with MiXCR, one row per CDR3 protein. This table holds hundreds of thousands of distinct CDR3 sequences, 12% found once. The sequencing sample was made of blood, either unsorted or a sorted T cell fraction (not recorded which). Receptors originate from a male donor with ankylosing spondylitis.

This clonotype was found a few times. This rearrangement joins TRBV19 to TRBJ2-7, with 7 bases aligning to TRBD2. The V and J ends lost 2 bases and 7 bases, in that order; junction bases with no gene match: 5. This CDR3 comprises 13 residues. Germline V CDR1 and CDR2: LNHDA, SQIVND (reference sequence). CDR3 residues: CASSISWREEQYF. Here the CDR3 DNA reads TGTGCCAGTAGTATATCCTGGCGGGAGGAGCAGTACTTC.

This clonotype was observed a few times. The chain combines TRBV21-1 with TRBJ2-1; TRBD1 is the table's D call and was not checked against the DNA. TRBV21-1 is annotated as a pseudogene. The CDR3 extends over 13 amino acids. The CDR3: CAGFPKGCNEQFF. The CDR3 region has the DNA TGTGCCGGCTTTCCTAAGGGGTGCAATGAGCAGTTCTTC.

This clonotype was seen a few times. The J gene is TRBJ2-1, the V gene TRBV10-3; 7 bases map to TRBD2. V lost 0 bases to trimming and J lost 7 bases; unmatched junction nucleotides: 9. CDR1 and CDR2 from the germline V gene are ENHRY and SYGVKD. The length of the CDR3 is 16 residues. The CDR3 loop reads CAISESTRTRWNEQFF. CDR3 nucleotide sequence: TGTGCCATCAGTGAGTCTACTAGGACTAGGTGGAATGAGCAGTTCTTC.

This clonotype was recorded a few times. The V and J genes are TRBV4-3 and TRBJ2-7; the D call may be TRBD1 or TRBD2 (6 bases each). Looked up from germline, CDR1 is LGHNA and CDR2 is YSLEER. This CDR3 region has 14 residues. V was cut by 4 bases and J by 2 bases, with 12 bases left in between. The CDR3 DNA is TGCGCCAGCAGCCGCGGGGACACCGCCTACGAGCAGTACTTC. This gives the protein CASSRGDTAYEQYF.

This clonotype was recorded a few times. The V and J genes are TRBV15 and TRBJ1-3; D unresolved. V was clipped by 3 bases and J by 8 bases, with 11 bases between them. Germline lookup yields CDR1 LNHNV and CDR2 YYDKDF (reference sequence). The CDR3 is made up of 13 amino acids. CDR3: CATSRGAADTIYF. The CDR3 DNA reads as TGTGCCACCAGCAGGGGAGCCGCGGACACCATATATTTT. The variable domain in full, completed from reference TRBV15 and TRBJ1-3, reads DAMVIQNPRYQVTQFGKPVTLSCSQTLNHNVMYWYQQKSSQAPKLLFHYYDKDFNNEADTPDNFQSRRPNTSFCFLDIRSPGLGDTAMYLCATSRGAADTIYFGEGSWLTVV.

The table lists this clonotype with many counts. The rearrangement joins TRBV20-1 to TRBJ2-3; no clear D. V was clipped by 6 bases and J by 4 bases, with 17 bases between them. This CDR3 has 14 amino acids. Germline V gene data show CDR1 as DFQATT and CDR2 as SNEGSKA (reference sequence). The CDR3: CSATSSLYADTQYF. The CDR3 DNA follows: TGCAGTGCAACCTCCTCCCTGTACGCAGATACGCAGTATTTT.

This chain links TRBV20-1 with TRBJ2-1; D is perhaps TRBD2 (6 bases). CDR1 and CDR2 (germline): DFQATT, SNEGSKA (reference sequence). Trimming left V 1 base short and J 3 bases short, with 13 bases between. This CDR3 contains 15 residues. CDR3 amino acids: CSARGVGGCYNEQFF. CDR3 nucleotide sequence: TGCAGTGCTAGAGGGGTGGGAGGATGCTACAATGAGCAGTTCTTC.

Ten or more counts support this clonotype. The genes are TRBV20-1 and TRBJ2-1; 11 nucleotides align to TRBD1. The CDR3 is 14 amino acids. Germline V CDR1 and CDR2: DFQATT, SNEGSKA (reference sequence). The J segment lost 4 bases and the V segment lost 5 bases, leaving 4 bases of the junction unmatched. Here the CDR3 reads CSAAGTGGYNEQFF. CDR3 coding DNA: TGCAGTGCTGCCGGGACAGGGGGATACAATGAGCAGTTCTTC.

V usage is TRBV3-1 and J usage is TRBJ1-2, with 7 bases matching TRBD1. The germline V gene encodes CDR1 LGHDT and CDR2 YNNKEL (reference sequence). The J segment lost 6 bases and the V segment lost 4 bases, leaving 8 bases of the junction unmatched. The CDR3 length is 14 residues. The CDR3 protein is CASSRETGWNGYTF. The CDR3 DNA reads TGTGCCAGCAGCCGCGAGACAGGGTGGAATGGCTACACCTTC.

The rearrangement joins TRBV5-1 to TRBJ2-5, with TRBD1 identical over 12 bases. Germline V gene lookup returns CDR1 SGHRS and CDR2 YFSETQ. V gave up 4 bases and J gave up 5 bases; unmatched junction bases: 6. This CDR3 spans 15 amino acids. The CDR3 here is CASSEGTGGMETQYF. DNA for the CDR3: TGCGCCAGCAGCGAGGGGACAGGGGGCATGGAGACCCAGTACTTC.

This clonotype was detected once. The chain employs TRBV6-5 and TRBJ2-7; a weak D match, TRBD2 (6 bases). V lost 0 bases, J lost 0 bases, and 9 bases lay in between. From germline, CDR1 is MNHEY and CDR2 SVGAGI. The CDR3 is made up of 15 amino acids. The CDR3 protein is CASSYSMRGSYEQYF. As DNA, the CDR3 is TGTGCCAGCAGTTACTCGATGCGGGGCTCCTACGAGCAGTACTTC.

J is TRBJ1-2 and V is TRBV20-1; possible D gene TRBD1, 5 bases. Trimming shortened V by 5 bases and J by 6 bases, and 19 bases separated the two germline ends. Germline CDR1 DFQATT, CDR2 SNEGSKA (reference sequence). There are 14 residues in the CDR3. The CDR3 DNA follows: TGCAGTGCTCCGCCTTGGGGGGGGAGGGATGGCTACACCTTC. Its translation is CSAPPWGGRDGYTF.

At least ten counts were recorded for this clonotype. V usage is TRBV20-1 and J usage is TRBJ2-1; D perhaps matches TRBD2 (5 bases). Germline V lookup: CDR1 DFQATT, CDR2 SNEGSKA (reference sequence). The CDR3 is made up of 14 amino acids. Trimming took off 1 base at V and 9 bases at J, with 16 bases between the two ends. The CDR3 nucleotides read TGCAGTGCTAGAGGCCGACCCCTCGGGGTTGAGCAGTTCTTC. Amino acids: CSARGRPLGVEQFF.

This clonotype was detected a few times. J is TRBJ2-7 and V is TRBV15, with D possibly being TRBD2 (6 bases). The germline V gene has CDR1 LNHNV and CDR2 YYDKDF (reference sequence). This CDR3 spans 15 amino acids. Trimming removed 5 bases from V and 2 bases from J, with 16 bases in between. This chain's CDR3 is CATSAGRTLAYEQYF. The DNA of the CDR3 is TGTGCCACCAGCGCGGGACGCACGCTGGCCTACGAGCAGTACTTC. Drawing the rest from reference TRBV15 and TRBJ2-7, the complete variable domain is DAMVIQNPRYQVTQFGKPVTLSCSQTLNHNVMYWYQQKSSQAPKLLFHYYDKDFNNEADTPDNFQSRRPNTSFCFLDIRSPGLGDTAMYLCATSAGRTLAYEQYFGPGTRLTVT.

Concerning this clonotype itself: A read error may be the cause here, since a much bigger clone is one base away. The chain links TRBV4-2 to TRBJ2-2; perhaps D is TRBD1 or TRBD2 (5 bases each). Germline-derived CDR1 and CDR2 are LGHNA and YNFKEQ. The CDR3 is 16 residues long. CDR3 residues: CASSPRDGDNTWELFF. The CDR3 DNA follows: TGTGCCAGCAGCCCCCGGGACGGCGATAACACCTGGGAGCTGTTTTTT.